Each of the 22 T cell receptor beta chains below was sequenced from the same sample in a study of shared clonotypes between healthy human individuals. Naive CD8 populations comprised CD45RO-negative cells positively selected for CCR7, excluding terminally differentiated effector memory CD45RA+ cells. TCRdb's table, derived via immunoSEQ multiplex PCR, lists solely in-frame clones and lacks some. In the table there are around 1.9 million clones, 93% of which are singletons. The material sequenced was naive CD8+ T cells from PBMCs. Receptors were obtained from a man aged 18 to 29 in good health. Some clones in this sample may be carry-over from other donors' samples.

CDR3 loop: CASSWGDQAFF. The DNA for the CDR3 is TGTGCCAGCAGTTGGGGGGACCAAGCTTTCTTT. The V call is TRBV7-9, the J call TRBJ1-1; a weak D match, TRBD1 (5 bases). V lost 6 bases, J lost 9 bases, and 11 bases lay in between. This CDR3 spans 11 amino acids. Germline V lookup: CDR1 SEHNR, CDR2 FQNEAQ (reference sequence).

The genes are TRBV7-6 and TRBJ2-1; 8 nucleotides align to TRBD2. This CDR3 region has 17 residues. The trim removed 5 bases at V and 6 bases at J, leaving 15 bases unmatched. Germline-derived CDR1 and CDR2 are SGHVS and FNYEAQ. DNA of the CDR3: TGTGCCAGCAGCCCTGGGTGGAGGGCGGGAGGCGCCAATGAGCAGTTCTTC. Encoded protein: CASSPGWRAGGANEQFF. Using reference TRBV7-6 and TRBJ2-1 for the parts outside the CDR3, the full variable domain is GAGVSQSPRYKVTKRGQDVALRCDPISGHVSLYWYRQALGQGPEFLTYFNYEAQQDKSGLPNDRFSAERPEGSISTLTIQRTEQRDSAMYRCASSPGWRAGGANEQFFGPGTRLTVL.

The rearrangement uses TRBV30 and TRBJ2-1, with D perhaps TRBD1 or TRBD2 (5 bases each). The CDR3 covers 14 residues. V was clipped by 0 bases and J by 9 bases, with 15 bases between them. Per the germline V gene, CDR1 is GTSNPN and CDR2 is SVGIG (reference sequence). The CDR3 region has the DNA TGTGCCTGGAGTGTACGGAAGGGGCGGGCTGAGCAGTTCTTC. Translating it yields CAWSVRKGRAEQFF.

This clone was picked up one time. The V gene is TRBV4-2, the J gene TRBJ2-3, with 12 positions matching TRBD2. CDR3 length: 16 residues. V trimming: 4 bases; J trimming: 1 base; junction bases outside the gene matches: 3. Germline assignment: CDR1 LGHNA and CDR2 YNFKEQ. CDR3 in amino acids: CASSLGLAGRTDTQYF. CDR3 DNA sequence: TGTGCCAGCAGCCTCGGACTAGCGGGACGCACAGATACGCAGTATTTT.

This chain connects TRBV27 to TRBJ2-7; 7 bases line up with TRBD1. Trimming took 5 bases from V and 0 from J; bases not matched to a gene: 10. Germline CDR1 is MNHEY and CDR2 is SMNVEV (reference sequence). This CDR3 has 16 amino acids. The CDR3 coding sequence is TGTGCCAGCAGTCCCCCTTCGACAGGGAGCTCCTACGAGCAGTACTTC. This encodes CASSPPSTGSSYEQYF.

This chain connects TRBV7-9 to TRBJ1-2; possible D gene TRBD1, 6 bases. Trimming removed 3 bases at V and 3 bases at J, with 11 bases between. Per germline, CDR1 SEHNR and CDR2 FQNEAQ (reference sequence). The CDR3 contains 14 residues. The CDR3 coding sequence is TGTGCCAGCAGCTTGGGGGGGCTTGACTATGGCTACACCTTC. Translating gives CASSLGGLDYGYTF.

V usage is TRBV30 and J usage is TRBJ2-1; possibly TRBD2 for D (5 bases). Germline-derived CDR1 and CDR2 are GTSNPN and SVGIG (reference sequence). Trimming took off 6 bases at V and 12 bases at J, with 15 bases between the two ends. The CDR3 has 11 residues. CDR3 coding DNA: TGTGCCTGTATGGACGGGATTTGGCAGTTCTTC. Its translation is CACMDGIWQFF.

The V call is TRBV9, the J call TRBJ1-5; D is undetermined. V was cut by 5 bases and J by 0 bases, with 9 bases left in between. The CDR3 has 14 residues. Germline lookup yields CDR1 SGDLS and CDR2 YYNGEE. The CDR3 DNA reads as TGTGCCAGCAGTCCAGGAAATAGCAATCAGCCCCAGCATTTT. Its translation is CASSPGNSNQPQHF.

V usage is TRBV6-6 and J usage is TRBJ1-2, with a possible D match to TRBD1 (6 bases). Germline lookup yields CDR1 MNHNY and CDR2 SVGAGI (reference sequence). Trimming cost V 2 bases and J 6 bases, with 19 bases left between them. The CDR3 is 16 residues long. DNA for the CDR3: TGTGCCAGCAGTTACGGTTCCTTCGGGGGCCAGGATGGCTACACCTTC. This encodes CASSYGSFGGQDGYTF.

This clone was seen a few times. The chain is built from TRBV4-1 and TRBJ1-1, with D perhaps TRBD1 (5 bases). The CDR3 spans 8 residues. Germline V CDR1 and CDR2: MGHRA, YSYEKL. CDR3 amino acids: CAEGQAFF. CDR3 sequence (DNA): TGCGCTGAGGGGCAAGCTTTCTTT.

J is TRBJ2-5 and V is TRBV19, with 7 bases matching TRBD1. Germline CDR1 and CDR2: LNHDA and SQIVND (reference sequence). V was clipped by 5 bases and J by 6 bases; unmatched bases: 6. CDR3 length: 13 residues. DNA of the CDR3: TGTGCCAGTAGTGACAGGGTTCGGCAGACCCAGTACTTC. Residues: CASSDRVRQTQYF.

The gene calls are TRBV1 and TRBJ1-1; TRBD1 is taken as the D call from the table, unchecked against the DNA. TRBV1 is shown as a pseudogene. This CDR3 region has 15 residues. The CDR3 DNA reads TGCACCAGCAGCCAGGGGCTTCCCCGGACGATAGAAGCTTTCTTT. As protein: CTSSQGLPRTIEAFF.

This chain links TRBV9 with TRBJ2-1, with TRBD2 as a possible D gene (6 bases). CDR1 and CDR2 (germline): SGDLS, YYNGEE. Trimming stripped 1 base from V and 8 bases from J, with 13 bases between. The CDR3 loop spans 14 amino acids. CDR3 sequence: CASSVSGSGDEQFF. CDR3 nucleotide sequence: TGTGCCAGCAGCGTATCCGGGAGTGGCGATGAGCAGTTCTTC.

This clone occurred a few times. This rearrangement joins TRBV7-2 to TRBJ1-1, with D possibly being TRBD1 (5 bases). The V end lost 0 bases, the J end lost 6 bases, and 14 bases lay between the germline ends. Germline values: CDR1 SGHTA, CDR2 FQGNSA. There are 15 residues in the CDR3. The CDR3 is CASSLAWGINAEAFF. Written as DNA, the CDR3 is TGTGCCAGCAGCTTAGCGTGGGGCATCAACGCTGAAGCTTTCTTT.

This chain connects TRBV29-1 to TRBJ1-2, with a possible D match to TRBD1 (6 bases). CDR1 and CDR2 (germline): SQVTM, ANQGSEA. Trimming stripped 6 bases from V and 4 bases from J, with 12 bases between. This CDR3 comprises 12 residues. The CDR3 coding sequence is TGCAGCGTAATACAGGGCTCCTATGGCTACACCTTC. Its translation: CSVIQGSYGYTF.

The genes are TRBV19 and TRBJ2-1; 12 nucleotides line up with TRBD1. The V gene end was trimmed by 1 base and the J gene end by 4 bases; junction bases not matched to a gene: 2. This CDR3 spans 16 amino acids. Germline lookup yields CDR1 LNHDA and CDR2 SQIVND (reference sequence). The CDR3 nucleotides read TGTGCCAGTAGTATAGGGGGACAGGGGGCTTACAATGAGCAGTTCTTC. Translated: CASSIGGQGAYNEQFF.

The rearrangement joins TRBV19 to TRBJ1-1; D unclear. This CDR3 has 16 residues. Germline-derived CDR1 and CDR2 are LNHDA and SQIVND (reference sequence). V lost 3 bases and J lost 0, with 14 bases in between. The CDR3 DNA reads TGTGCCAGTAGTATCCTCCGCGGGGTACTGAACACTGAAGCTTTCTTT. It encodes CASSILRGVLNTEAFF.

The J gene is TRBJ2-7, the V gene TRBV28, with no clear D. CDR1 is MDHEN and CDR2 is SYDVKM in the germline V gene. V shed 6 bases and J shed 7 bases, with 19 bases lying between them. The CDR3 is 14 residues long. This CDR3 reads CASSLGVRLREQYF. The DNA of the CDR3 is TGTGCCAGCAGCTTAGGCGTCCGCCTTCGGGAGCAGTACTTC.

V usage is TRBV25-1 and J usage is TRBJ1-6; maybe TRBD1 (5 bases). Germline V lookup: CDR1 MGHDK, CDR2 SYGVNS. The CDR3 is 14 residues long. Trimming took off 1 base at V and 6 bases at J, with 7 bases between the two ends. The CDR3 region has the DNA TGTGCCAGCAGTGAATGGGGGGTTAATTCACCCCTCCACTTT. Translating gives CASSEWGVNSPLHF.

The CDR3 loop reads CSANRGDRTYEQYF. In DNA form, the CDR3 reads TGCAGCGCCAATCGGGGGGACAGAACCTACGAGCAGTACTTC. J is TRBJ2-7 and V is TRBV29-1, with D possibly being TRBD1 or TRBD2 (7 bases each). The V end lost 7 bases, the J end lost 2 bases, and 18 bases lay between the germline ends. The length of the CDR3 is 14 residues. Per the germline V gene, CDR1 is SQVTM and CDR2 is ANQGSEA.

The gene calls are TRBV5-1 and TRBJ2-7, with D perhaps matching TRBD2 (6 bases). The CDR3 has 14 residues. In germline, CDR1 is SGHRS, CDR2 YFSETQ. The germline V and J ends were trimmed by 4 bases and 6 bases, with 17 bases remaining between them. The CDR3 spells CASSDPGAPVEQYF. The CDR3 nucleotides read TGCGCCAGCAGCGACCCGGGAGCGCCCGTCGAGCAGTACTTC.

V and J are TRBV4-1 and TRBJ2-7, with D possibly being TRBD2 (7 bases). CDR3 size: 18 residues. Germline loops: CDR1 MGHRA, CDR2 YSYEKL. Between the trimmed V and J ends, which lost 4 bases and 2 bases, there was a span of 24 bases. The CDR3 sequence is CASSPTFPPGGLPYEQYF. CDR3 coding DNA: TGCGCCAGCAGCCCGACCTTCCCCCCCGGGGGGCTCCCCTACGAGCAGTACTTC.